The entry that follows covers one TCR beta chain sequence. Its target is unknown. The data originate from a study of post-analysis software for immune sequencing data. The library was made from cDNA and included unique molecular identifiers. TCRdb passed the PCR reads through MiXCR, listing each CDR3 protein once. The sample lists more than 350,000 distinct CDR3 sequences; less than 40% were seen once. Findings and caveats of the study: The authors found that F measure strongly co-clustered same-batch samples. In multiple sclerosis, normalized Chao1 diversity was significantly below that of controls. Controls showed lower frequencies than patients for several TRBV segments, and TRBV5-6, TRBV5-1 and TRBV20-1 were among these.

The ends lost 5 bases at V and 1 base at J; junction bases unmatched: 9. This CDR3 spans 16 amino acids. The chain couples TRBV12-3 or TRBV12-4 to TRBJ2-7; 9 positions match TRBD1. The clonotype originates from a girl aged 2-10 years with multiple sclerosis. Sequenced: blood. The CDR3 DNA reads TGTGCCAGCAGTCTCCCCCCCGGGACAGGGTCCTACGAGCAGTACTTC. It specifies CASSLPPGTGSYEQYF.